The 13 T cell receptor beta chains presented below share a single source sample, sequenced in a study of T cells in Graves' hyperthyroidism and ophthalmopathy. RNA transcripts gave rise to amplified TCR beta CDR3 regions. HTBI primers were used for first-round RT-PCR of the TCR CDR3. TCRdb itself ran the multiplex PCR reads through MiXCR, one entry per CDR3 protein. Among over 700,000 distinct CDR3 sequences, roughly a sixth were seen once, and the ten largest hold over 15%. Input material: blood. The receptors were sampled from a woman in her fifties or sixties with Graves' hyperthyroidism that later progressed to Graves' ophthalmopathy.

This clonotype was seen a single time. The J gene is TRBJ2-7, the V gene TRBV4-1; 9 nucleotides agree with TRBD1. The germline V gene has CDR1 MGHRA and CDR2 YSYEKL. V lost 6 bases, J lost 5 bases, and 17 bases stayed unmatched. The CDR3 has 17 amino acids. Written as DNA, the CDR3 is TGCGCCAGCAGTCGCAGAAACCGGGACAGGGTCCCCAACGAGCAGTACTTC. This codes for CASSRRNRDRVPNEQYF.

The V call is TRBV7-9, the J call TRBJ2-2; maybe TRBD2 (5 bases). CDR1 SEHNR and CDR2 FQNEAQ come from the germline V gene (reference sequence). The CDR3 has 13 residues. V gave up 11 bases and J gave up 4 bases, with 14 bases separating them. In nucleotides, the CDR3 is TGTGCCCCAGGTCCGGGGTCCACCGGGGAGCTGTTTTTT. The encoded protein is CAPGPGSTGELFF.

The V and J genes are TRBV9 and TRBJ1-6, with D possibly being TRBD1 (5 bases). The CDR3 length is 15 residues. Between the trimmed V and J ends, which lost 4 bases and 2 bases, there was a span of 10 bases. Looked up from germline, CDR1 is SGDLS and CDR2 is YYNGEE. Written as DNA, the CDR3 is TGTGCCAGCAGCTCAGGAGGGGCCTATAATTCACCCCTCCACTTT. Protein sequence: CASSSGGAYNSPLHF. Complete variable domain (other parts from reference TRBV9 and TRBJ1-6): DSGVTQTPKHLITATGQRVTLRCSPRSGDLSVYWYQQSLDQGLQFLIQYYNGEERAKGNILERFSAQQFPDLHSELNLSSLELGDSALYFCASSSGGAYNSPLHFGNGTRLTVT.

The chain recombines TRBV2 with TRBJ1-2; TRBD1 agrees at 7 bases. The CDR3 is 13 amino acids. CDR1 is SNHLY, CDR2 FYNNEI, per germline. V was clipped by 6 bases and J by 7 bases; unmatched bases: 8. The CDR3 here is CASRENRGSGYTF. In nucleotides, the CDR3 is TGTGCCAGCAGAGAAAACAGGGGTAGTGGCTACACCTTC.

The V call is TRBV3-1, the J call TRBJ2-3; D possibly uses TRBD1 or TRBD2 (6 bases each). The germline CDR1 and CDR2 sequences are LGHDT and YNNKEL (reference sequence). The CDR3 has 16 residues. Trimming cost V 1 base and J 0 bases, with 11 bases left between them. CDR3 in DNA: TGTGCCAGCAGCCAAGCCGGGGGCACTAGCACAGATACGCAGTATTTT. Protein: CASSQAGGTSTDTQYF.

This clonotype was observed a handful of times. The V gene is TRBV19, the J gene TRBJ1-2; a weak D match, TRBD1 (5 bases). V lost 5 bases and J 0 bases, leaving 13 bases between the germline ends. The CDR3 contains 15 residues. Germline assignment: CDR1 LNHDA and CDR2 SQIVND (reference sequence). The CDR3 nucleotides are TGTGCCAGTAGTCTGGGGCAGCAAGCTAACTATGGCTACACCTTC. It yields the protein CASSLGQQANYGYTF.

The rearrangement uses TRBV29-1 and TRBJ1-1; 11 nucleotides align to TRBD1. V was pared by 7 bases and J by 5 bases, with 6 bases of the junction left unmatched. Germline V CDR1 and CDR2: SQVTM, ANQGSEA. This CDR3 is 13 amino acids long. The CDR3 here is CSAPRDRGTEAFF. The CDR3, as DNA: TGCAGCGCGCCCCGGGACAGGGGGACTGAAGCTTTCTTT.

This clonotype was detected a few times. The rearrangement joins TRBV6-2 or TRBV6-3 to TRBJ2-1, with 13 bases fitting TRBD2. J was trimmed by 10 bases and V by 6 bases; bases with no gene match: 12. The CDR3 contains 16 residues. Germline V gene data show CDR1 as MNHEY and CDR2 as SVGEGT. The CDR3 region has the DNA TGTGCCAGCAGCAGAGTGACTAGCGGGGGGCTTGGGGAGCAGTTCTTC. It encodes CASSRVTSGGLGEQFF.

On this clonotype: Relative to the germline gene, one junction end is altered; a read error may explain this. The genes are TRBV10-1 and TRBJ2-2; D possibly matches TRBD1 or TRBD2 (5 bases each). This CDR3 contains 18 residues. The germline gives CDR1 WNHNN, CDR2 SYGVQD (reference sequence). The chain's CDR3 is CASSGGLRPNPNTGEPFF. The CDR3 DNA reads as TGCGCCAGCAGTGGGGGCTTACGGCCCAACCCGAACACCGGGGAGCCGTTTTTT.

This clonotype came up many times. This chain joins TRBV30 and TRBJ2-7; TRBD1 agrees at 7 bases. The CDR3 spans 13 residues. V was pared by 3 bases and J by 3 bases, with 5 bases of the junction left unmatched. Germline lookup yields CDR1 GTSNPN and CDR2 SVGIG (reference sequence). This chain's CDR3 is CAWSRQGNYEQYF. The DNA of the CDR3 is TGTGCCTGGAGCAGACAGGGTAACTACGAGCAGTACTTC.

The CDR3 DNA follows: TGTGCCAGCAGCTTACTGGGCACCTATAATTCACCCCTCCACTTT. Its protein is CASSLLGTYNSPLHF. The chain joins TRBV5-6 to TRBJ1-6, with D uncertain. CDR3 size: 15 residues. CDR1 and CDR2 from the germline V gene are SGHDT and YYEEEE. The germline V and J ends were trimmed by 2 bases and 2 bases, with 8 bases remaining between them.

There are a few counts of this clonotype. This chain uses TRBV30 with TRBJ2-5; D could derive from TRBD1 or TRBD2 (6 bases each). Germline V lookup: CDR1 GTSNPN, CDR2 SVGIG (reference sequence). The germline V and J ends were trimmed by 0 bases and 1 base, with 12 bases remaining between them. There are 15 residues in the CDR3. CDR3 sequence: CAWSVTGRFQETQYF. In DNA form, the CDR3 reads TGTGCCTGGAGTGTCACAGGGAGGTTCCAAGAGACCCAGTACTTC.

The chain couples TRBV30 to TRBJ1-2; the match to TRBD1 covers 9 bases. Trimming cost V 3 bases and J 4 bases; bases outside gene matches: 3. The CDR3 sequence is 13 residues long. Germline CDR1 is GTSNPN and CDR2 is SVGIG (reference sequence). As DNA, the CDR3 is TGTGCCTGGAGACAGGGGGCAGGCTATGGCTACACCTTC. As protein: CAWRQGAGYGYTF.